The present TCR beta chain was sequenced within a study of T-cell memory formation after mild COVID-19. Study results and caveats: Cross-reactive memory apparently joined, as some responding clones appeared in pre-infection memory. Most CD4+ clones that shrank were in CM and EM, while CD8+ ones turned up in EMRA.

TCR alpha and TCR beta cDNA libraries carrying sample barcodes and UMIs were produced by 5'RACE using constant-segment primers. TCRdb re-analysed the 5' RACE reads in MiXCR, keeping a single row per CDR3 protein. The sample lists 200,000 to 250,000 distinct CDR3 sequences, around 9.5% occurring once. This clonotype has more than one count but fewer than ten. As yet, its antigen is unknown. The V gene's germline CDR1 is SGHAT and CDR2 FQNNGV. Trimming shortened V by 5 bases and J by 11 bases, and 15 bases separated the two germline ends. This CDR3 comprises 12 residues. What was sequenced was PBMCs or a T cell subset sorted from them (not recorded which). This sequence joins TRBV11-2 and TRBJ1-1, with D maybe TRBD1 (6 bases). This receptor was identified in a man between 18 and 35 years old who had mild COVID-19 (a few samples of this study predate the infection). Cell type and time point are not known. Written as DNA, the CDR3 is TGTGCCAGCAGCCGTTACAGGGTTGCGGCTTTCTTT. Protein sequence: CASSRYRVAAFF. Drawing the rest from reference TRBV11-2 and TRBJ1-1, the complete variable domain is EAGVAQSPRYKIIEKRQSVAFWCNPISGHATLYWYQQILGQGPKLLIQFQNNGVVDDSQLPKDRFSAERLKGVDSTLKIQPAKLEDSAVYLCASSRYRVAAFFGQGTRLTVV.